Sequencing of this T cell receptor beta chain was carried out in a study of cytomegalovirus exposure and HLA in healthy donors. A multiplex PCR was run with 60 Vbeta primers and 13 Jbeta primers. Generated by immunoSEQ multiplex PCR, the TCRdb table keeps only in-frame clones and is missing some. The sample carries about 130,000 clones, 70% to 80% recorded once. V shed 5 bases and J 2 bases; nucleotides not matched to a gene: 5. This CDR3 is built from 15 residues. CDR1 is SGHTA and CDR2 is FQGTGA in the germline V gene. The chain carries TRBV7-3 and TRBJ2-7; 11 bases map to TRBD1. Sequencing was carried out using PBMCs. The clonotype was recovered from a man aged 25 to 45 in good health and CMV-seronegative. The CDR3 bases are TGTGCCAGCAGCATCGGACAGGGGGCTCCCTACGAGCAGTACTTC. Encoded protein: CASSIGQGAPYEQYF.